This record concerns one TCR beta chain sequence. This entry comes from a study of blood T cell repertoires in COVID-19. In the study overall: PBMCs, B-cell-depleted T cells, or T cells were the source of the cDNA or gDNA that made up the material.

The V gene lost 3 bases and the J gene lost 2 bases, with 8 bases spanning the gap. The length of the CDR3 is 14 residues. Germline CDR1 MNHEY, CDR2 SMNVEV (reference sequence). Original data processing: Reference gene primer amplification gave estimated nucleated cell counts. Produced via immunoSEQ multiplex PCR; TCRdb's table is partial and in-frame only. D and trimming were read from the DNA, whereas the V and J calls and clone size are those reported in that table. Among fewer than 300,000 clones, roughly 86% were seen once, and the ten largest hold 0.8%. Sequenced sample: peripheral blood. The clonotype originates from a woman in her twenties or thirties with acute or convalescent COVID-19. The J gene is TRBJ1-3, the V gene TRBV27, with D unclear. The CDR3 spells CASSFSGAGNTIYF. The CDR3 region has the DNA TGTGCCAGCAGTTTTAGCGGGGCTGGAAACACCATATATTTT.